One and the same sample provided the 10 T cell receptor beta chains below, sequenced in a study of blood T cell repertoires in COVID-19. Using immunoSEQ multiplex PCR, the repertoire was profiled, and TCRdb retains in-frame clones only, with some absent. The data contain approximately 140,000 clones, 75% to 90% of them singletons. Sequencing input: peripheral blood. These receptors were collected from a man over 45 with active or convalescent COVID-19.

The rearrangement links TRBV6-5 to TRBJ2-7, with D uncertain. Germline V gives CDR1 MNHEY, CDR2 SVGAGI. V was shortened by 0 bases and J by 0 bases, with 9 bases between the two germline ends. This CDR3 comprises 15 residues. The CDR3 is CASSYSTELSYEQYF. Written as DNA, the CDR3 is TGTGCCAGCAGTTACTCGACGGAGCTCTCCTACGAGCAGTACTTC.

This clone was recorded a few times. The chain joins TRBV12-5 to TRBJ1-6; D unresolved. With 5 bases removed from V and 5 bases from J, the gap between germline ends came to 10 bases. CDR3 length: 14 amino acids. Germline CDR1 LGHNT, CDR2 FRNRAP. CDR3 sequence: CASGPGFDNSPLHF. As DNA, the CDR3 is TGTGCTAGTGGTCCGGGGTTCGATAATTCACCCCTCCACTTT.

This sequence joins TRBV5-8 and TRBJ1-5; no firm D call. Germline V gene lookup returns CDR1 SGHTS and CDR2 YDEGEE. Trimming removed 0 bases at V and 6 bases at J, with 13 bases between. This CDR3 is built from 15 residues. The CDR3 DNA reads as TGTGCCAGCAGCTTGGAGCGGGGAGGCGGTCAGCCCCAGCATTTT. This sequence encodes CASSLERGGGQPQHF.

V and J are TRBV5-1 and TRBJ2-3; 9 bases align to TRBD2. The CDR3 length is 17 residues. Losses at the gene ends were 4 bases for V and 0 bases for J; bases not matched to a gene: 9. Germline lookup yields CDR1 SGHRS and CDR2 YFSETQ. The CDR3 DNA reads as TGCGCCAGCAGCCCACAGCGGGAGGCCCTTAGCACAGATACGCAGTATTTT. As protein: CASSPQREALSTDTQYF.

The chain carries TRBV6-2 or TRBV6-3 and TRBJ2-7; 7 bases align to TRBD1. CDR1 and CDR2 from the germline V gene are MNHEY and SVGEGT. This CDR3 contains 13 residues. J gave up 6 bases and V 5 bases, and 7 bases lay outside the gene matches. Here the CDR3 DNA reads TGTGCCAGCAGTCGGACAGGTCTTCCCGAGCAGTACTTC. It encodes CASSRTGLPEQYF.

The CDR3 region has the DNA TGTGCCAGCAGCGCTGGCCAGGGGCGCCCCTACAATGAGCAGTTCTTC. Protein: CASSAGQGRPYNEQFF. The chain links TRBV7-7 to TRBJ2-1; a possible D gene is TRBD1 (6 bases). V dropped 5 bases and J dropped 2 bases, with 16 bases sitting between them. Germline-derived CDR1 and CDR2 are SSHAT and FNYEAQ (reference sequence). The CDR3 sequence is 16 residues long.

The rearrangement uses TRBV19 and TRBJ1-6, with 7 bases fitting TRBD1. This CDR3 is built from 16 residues. From germline, CDR1 is LNHDA and CDR2 SQIVND (reference sequence). The V and J ends lost 8 bases and 4 bases, in that order; junction bases with no gene match: 11. The CDR3 nucleotides are TGTGCCAGTCAACAAACAGGGGACAGATATAATTCACCCCTCCACTTT. Amino acid sequence: CASQQTGDRYNSPLHF.

This chain links TRBV5-6 with TRBJ1-2; TRBD1 matches at 8 bases. From germline, CDR1 is SGHDT and CDR2 YYEEEE. The CDR3 extends over 13 amino acids. V lost 5 bases and J lost 4; bases outside the gene matches: 4. The CDR3 loop reads CASRSTGGYGYTF. The DNA of the CDR3 is TGTGCCAGCAGATCAACAGGGGGCTATGGCTACACCTTC.

This clone was recorded only once. The chain combines TRBV7-8 with TRBJ2-5; 11 bases are shared with TRBD1. The CDR3 spans 15 residues. J lost 4 bases, V lost 1 base, and 2 bases had no gene match. The germline V gene has CDR1 SGHVS and CDR2 FQNEAQ. CDR3 in amino acids: CASSLEGQGGETQYF. The CDR3 region has the DNA TGTGCCAGCAGCTTAGAGGGACAGGGGGGAGAGACCCAGTACTTC.

The genes are TRBV10-1 and TRBJ1-4; D not certain. The CDR3 covers 17 residues. Germline V gene data show CDR1 as WNHNN and CDR2 as SYGVQD (reference sequence). V gave up 2 bases and J gave up 6 bases, with 19 bases separating them. The chain's CDR3 is CASSESPLVWYYEKLFF. The CDR3 DNA is TGCGCCAGCAGTGAGAGCCCCCTCGTTTGGTACTATGAAAAACTGTTTTTT.